This T cell receptor (beta chain) appears in the sequencing data of a study of cytomegalovirus exposure and HLA in healthy donors. The V segment lost 6 bases and the J segment 5 bases; nucleotides outside the gene matches: 11. Per germline, CDR1 SGHRS and CDR2 YFSETQ. The length of the CDR3 is 14 residues. Points on this clone: The antigen is unknown.

Points from the study as a whole: Owing to their indistinguishability, certain V segments, notably TRBV6-2 and TRBV6-3, were excluded.

Amplification used 60 Vbeta primers and 13 Jbeta primers. Libraries were prepared by immunoSEQ multiplex PCR; TCRdb keeps only in-frame clonotypes and omits some of them. The data show about 62,000 clones, less than 80% seen once. The chain has TRBV5-1 and TRBJ2-7; 7 bases are a match to TRBD1. The receptor was derived from a man between 60 and 75 years old in good health and CMV-seropositive. Input material: PBMCs. In DNA form, the CDR3 reads TGCGCCAGCACACAGGGGACGGGCGTCCACGAGCAGTACTTC. It encodes CASTQGTGVHEQYF. Drawing the rest from reference TRBV5-1 and TRBJ2-7, the complete variable domain is KAGVTQTPRYLIKTRGQQVTLSCSPISGHRSVSWYQQTPGQGLQFLFEYFSETQRNKGNFPGRFSGRQFSNSRSEMNVSTLELGDSALYLCASTQGTGVHEQYFGPGTRLTVT.